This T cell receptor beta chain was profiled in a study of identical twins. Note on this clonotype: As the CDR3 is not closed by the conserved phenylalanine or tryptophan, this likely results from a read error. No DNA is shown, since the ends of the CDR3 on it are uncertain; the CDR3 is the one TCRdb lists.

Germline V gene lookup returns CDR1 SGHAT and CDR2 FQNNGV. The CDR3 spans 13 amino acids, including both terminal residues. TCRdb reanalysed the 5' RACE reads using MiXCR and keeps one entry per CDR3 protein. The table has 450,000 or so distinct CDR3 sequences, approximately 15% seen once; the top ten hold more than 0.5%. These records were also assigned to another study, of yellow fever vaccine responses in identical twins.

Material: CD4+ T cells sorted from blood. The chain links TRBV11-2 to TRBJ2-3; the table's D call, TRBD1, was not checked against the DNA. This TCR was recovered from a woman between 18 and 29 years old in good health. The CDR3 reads CASSLAGASNVDV.